Listed below are T cell receptor beta chains from one sample, sequenced in a study of shared clonotypes between healthy human individuals. TCRdb's table, derived via immunoSEQ multiplex PCR, lists solely in-frame clones and lacks some. The sample contains roughly 770,000 clones, 95% to 97% of which appear only once. Sequencing input: naive CD8+ T cells sorted from blood. Receptor source: a man aged 25 to 45 in good health. Both conserved end residues are part of each CDR3. The D gene is left open where the match is weak. Expanded clones get a size class; other rows say once, few or many, or leave the size out.

>TRBV7-6|-|TRBJ1-5|-
TGTGCCAGCAGCTTTGAGGCAGGGGATCAGCCCCAGCATTTT
CASSFEAGDQPQHF
>TRBV19|-|TRBJ1-2|-
TGTGCCAGTAGCTTTGGGGAGACCTATGGCTACACCTTC
CASSFGETYGYTF
>TRBV19|-|TRBJ2-7|-
TGTGCCAGTAGTTCCCCAGGGAAGGCCTACGAGCAGTACTTC
CASSSPGKAYEQYF
>TRBV25-1|-|TRBJ2-1|-
TGTGCCAGCAGTGATAGCGGCTACAATGAGCAGTTCTTC
CASSDSGYNEQFF
>TRBV9|TRBD2|TRBJ2-5|-
TGTGCCAGCAGCGTAGAGATAGCGGGACGCCAAGAGACCCAGTACTTC
CASSVEIAGRQETQYF
>TRBV2|-|TRBJ2-7|-
TGTGCCAGCAGTGAGTCCGGGACATTTATCTACGAGCAGTACTTC
CASSESGTFIYEQYF
>TRBV9|TRBD2|TRBJ2-2|once
TGTGCCAGCAGCCCAAAGACTAGCGGACACACCGGGGAGCTGTTTTTT
CASSPKTSGHTGELFF
>TRBV9|TRBD2|TRBJ2-7|-
TGTGCCAGCAGCGTAGGCCCCCAAGGCGCGGGAGTTTGGGAGCAGTACTTC
CASSVGPQGAGVWEQYF
>TRBV10-3|-|TRBJ1-5|-
TGTGCCATCAGTGAGTCGGCAGGGAGTCAGCCCCAGCATTTT
CAISESAGSQPQHF
>TRBV30|-|TRBJ2-3|-
TGTGCCTGGAACGTCGACTCAGGCACAGATACGCAGTATTTT
CAWNVDSGTDTQYF
>TRBV2|-|TRBJ2-3|once
TGTGCCAGCAGGGGGGAGGCGAGCACAGATACGCAGTATTTT
CASRGEASTDTQYF
>TRBV15|-|TRBJ1-5|-
TGTGCCACCGGGGTCAGGGGACGGAATCAGCCCCAGCATTTT
CATGVRGRNQPQHF
>TRBV9|TRBD1|TRBJ2-1|-
TGTGCCAGCAGCCGCCTCACAGGGGTAGGAGAGCAGTTCTTC
CASSRLTGVGEQFF
>TRBV28|-|TRBJ1-5|-
TGTGCCAGCAGTTCTCAGGGGTCCCAGCATTTT
CASSSQGSQHF
>TRBV29-1|TRBD1|TRBJ1-3|-
TGCAGCGTTGCGACAGGGGGTTCATCTGGAAACACCATATATTTT
CSVATGGSSGNTIYF
>TRBV4-1|-|TRBJ2-7|once
TGCGCCAGCAGCCAAGGGCCCCCCCAGGCAGGGATGAACGAGCAGTACTTC
CASSQGPPQAGMNEQYF
>TRBV28|TRBD2|TRBJ2-5|-
TGTGCCAGCAGTTTATGGTTAGCGGGGCGACAAGAGACCCAGTACTTC
CASSLWLAGRQETQYF
>TRBV7-9|-|TRBJ1-1|-
TGTGCCAGCAGCTTAGGGGGTTTGGCTGAAGCTTTCTTT
CASSLGGLAEAFF
>TRBV9|-|TRBJ1-4|few
TGTGCCAGCAGCTCTAGGACAGAACATTTCGAAAAACTGTTTTTT
CASSSRTEHFEKLFF
>TRBV7-9|-|TRBJ2-7|-
TGTGCCAGCGGCGCCAACTACGAGCAGTACTTC
CASGANYEQYF
>TRBV18|TRBD1|TRBJ2-7|-
TGTGCCAGCTCAGAACCGGGACAGTCCTACGAGCAGTACTTC
CASSEPGQSYEQYF
>TRBV7-2|TRBD1|TRBJ2-7|-
TGTGCCAGCAGTTACACCGGGACAGGGGGCTACGAGCAGTACTTC
CASSYTGTGGYEQYF
>TRBV29-1|TRBD2|TRBJ2-7|-
TGCAGCGCGCTAGCGGCCTCCTACGAGCAGTACTTC
CSALAASYEQYF
>TRBV28|TRBD1|TRBJ1-1|-
TGTGCCAGCAGTTTCGGGCGACAGGGGCTAATGAACACTGAAGCTTTCTTT
CASSFGRQGLMNTEAFF
>TRBV27|TRBD1|TRBJ1-1|-
TGTGCCAGCACCCCAGGGGGCAGGAACACTGAAGCTTTCTTT
CASTPGGRNTEAFF
>TRBV7-3|TRBD2|TRBJ2-1|-
TGTGCCAGCAGCCCTCAGTTCGCGGGAGCATCCTACAATGAGCAGTTCTTC
CASSPQFAGASYNEQFF
>TRBV19|TRBD1|TRBJ2-7|-
TGTGCCAGCGAACAAGGACAGGGTTCCTACGAGCAGTACTTC
CASEQGQGSYEQYF
>TRBV5-1|TRBD1|TRBJ2-6|-
TGCGCCAGCAGCTTGGGCGGGACAGGGGCCCCTACCTCTGGGGCCAACGTCCTGACTTTC
CASSLGGTGAPTSGANVLTF
>TRBV28|-|TRBJ2-7|few
TGTGCCAGCAGTTTACGCGGGGACGAGCAGTACTTC
CASSLRGDEQYF
>TRBV6-5|-|TRBJ2-7|-
TGTGCCAGCACCGACTCGTACGAGCAGTACTTC
CASTDSYEQYF
>TRBV5-1|-|TRBJ2-5|-
TGCGCCAGCAGCACCGCGATGGCAGGTGAAAAAGAGACCCAGTACTTC
CASSTAMAGEKETQYF
>TRBV6-6|TRBD2|TRBJ2-1|-
TGTGCCAGCAGCCAGGGACTAGCACGAGACAATGAGCAGTTCTTC
CASSQGLARDNEQFF
>TRBV6-1|-|TRBJ2-1|-
TGTGCCAGCAGTTATATCCAGGGACGTGAGCAGTTCTTC
CASSYIQGREQFF
>TRBV5-8|TRBD1|TRBJ2-2|once
TGTGCCAGCAGCCCAATTGGACAGGAGAACACCGGGGAGCTGTTTTTT
CASSPIGQENTGELFF
>TRBV7-6|TRBD2|TRBJ2-3|-
TGTGCCAGCAGCTTTCTAGCGGGAGGCCCCCAAAGAGGGACAGATACGCAGTATTTT
CASSFLAGGPQRGTDTQYF
>TRBV5-8|-|TRBJ2-7|-
TGTGCCAGCGTATCGGGGCCCGCGTGGGGCGAGCAGTACTTC
CASVSGPAWGEQYF
>TRBV7-2|-|TRBJ2-1|-
TGTGCCAGCAGCCAGACCAGATTTAGAGAGCAGTTCTTC
CASSQTRFREQFF
>TRBV9|-|TRBJ1-4|once
TGTGCCAGCAGCGTAGCATCGAGGGGTAATGAAAAACTGTTTTTT
CASSVASRGNEKLFF
>TRBV27|-|TRBJ2-7|-
TGTGCCAGCAGTTTGGGAAGGGGAATTTCGTACGAGCAGTACTTC
CASSLGRGISYEQYF
>TRBV28|TRBD2|TRBJ2-7|-
TGTGCCAGCAGTTTAGGACTAGCGGGAGAGACCTACGAGCAGTACTTC
CASSLGLAGETYEQYF
>TRBV19|TRBD2|TRBJ2-2|-
TGTGCCACCACTGCTAGCGGGACTACCGGGGAGCTGTTTTTT
CATTASGTTGELFF
>TRBV7-2|TRBD2|TRBJ2-1|-
TGTGCCAGCAGGTATAACGGAGGACTTGCGGGAGGGCCCGAGTTCTTC
CASRYNGGLAGGPEFF
>TRBV28|-|TRBJ2-1|-
TGTGCCAGCAATCCTCGACTACCGAGCTCCTACAATGAGCAGTTCTTC
CASNPRLPSSYNEQFF
>TRBV7-9|-|TRBJ2-7|-
TGTGCCAGCAGCTTCACAGGAGGATCCTACGAGCAGTACTTC
CASSFTGGSYEQYF
>TRBV11-2|-|TRBJ2-3|-
TGTGCCAGCAGCTTCAGGGCCACTAGCACAGATACGCAGTATTTT
CASSFRATSTDTQYF